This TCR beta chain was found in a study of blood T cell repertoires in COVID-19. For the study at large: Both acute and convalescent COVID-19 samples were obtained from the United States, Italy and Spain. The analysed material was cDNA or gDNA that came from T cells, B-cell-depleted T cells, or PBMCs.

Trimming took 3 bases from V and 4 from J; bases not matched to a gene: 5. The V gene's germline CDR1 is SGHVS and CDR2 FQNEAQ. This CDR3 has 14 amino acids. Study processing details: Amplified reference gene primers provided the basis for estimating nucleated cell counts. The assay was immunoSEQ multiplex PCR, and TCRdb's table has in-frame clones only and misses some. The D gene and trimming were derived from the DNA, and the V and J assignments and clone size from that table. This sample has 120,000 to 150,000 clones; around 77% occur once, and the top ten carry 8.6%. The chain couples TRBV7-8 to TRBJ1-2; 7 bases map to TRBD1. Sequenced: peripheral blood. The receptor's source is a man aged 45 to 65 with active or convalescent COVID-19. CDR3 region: CASSLDTGAYGYTF. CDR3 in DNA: TGTGCCAGCAGCTTGGATACAGGGGCCTATGGCTACACCTTC.